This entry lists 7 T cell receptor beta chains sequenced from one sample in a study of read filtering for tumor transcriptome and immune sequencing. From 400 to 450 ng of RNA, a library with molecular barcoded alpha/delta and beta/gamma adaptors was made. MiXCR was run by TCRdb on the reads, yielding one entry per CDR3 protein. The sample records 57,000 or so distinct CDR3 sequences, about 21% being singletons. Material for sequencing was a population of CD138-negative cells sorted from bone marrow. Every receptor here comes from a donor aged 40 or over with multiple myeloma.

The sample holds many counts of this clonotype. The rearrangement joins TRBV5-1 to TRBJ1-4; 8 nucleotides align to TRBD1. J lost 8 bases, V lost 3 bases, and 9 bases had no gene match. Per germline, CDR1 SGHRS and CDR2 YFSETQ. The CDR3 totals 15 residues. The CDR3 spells CASSWMTGEGEKLFF. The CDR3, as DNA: TGCGCCAGCAGCTGGATGACAGGGGAAGGGGAAAAACTGTTTTTT.

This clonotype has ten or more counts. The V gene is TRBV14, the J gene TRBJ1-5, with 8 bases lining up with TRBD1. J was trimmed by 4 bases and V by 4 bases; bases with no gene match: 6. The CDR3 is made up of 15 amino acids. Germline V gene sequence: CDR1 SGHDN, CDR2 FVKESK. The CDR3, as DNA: TGTGCCAGCAGCCGTGGACAGGGCCCGAATCAGCCCCAGCATTTT. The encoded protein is CASSRGQGPNQPQHF.

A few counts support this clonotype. Written as DNA, the CDR3 is TGTGCCAGCAGCCTATTAGCGGGGAGGAACACCGGGGAGCTGTTTTTT. It is translated as CASSLLAGRNTGELFF. The chain couples TRBV5-6 to TRBJ2-2, with 8 positions matching TRBD2. Trimming at V came to 4 bases and at J to 1 base, leaving 6 bases not matched to a gene. The CDR3 is 16 amino acids. Germline loops: CDR1 SGHDT, CDR2 YYEEEE.

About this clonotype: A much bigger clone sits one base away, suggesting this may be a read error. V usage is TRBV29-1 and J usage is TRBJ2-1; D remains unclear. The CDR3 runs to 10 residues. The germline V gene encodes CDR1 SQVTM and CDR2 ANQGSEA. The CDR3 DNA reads TGCAGCGTTGACGACCATGAGCGGTTCTTC. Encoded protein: CSVDDHERFF.

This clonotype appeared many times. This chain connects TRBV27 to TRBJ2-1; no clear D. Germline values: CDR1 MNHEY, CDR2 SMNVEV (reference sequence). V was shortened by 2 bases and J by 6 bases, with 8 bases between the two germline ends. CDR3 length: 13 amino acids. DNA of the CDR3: TGTGCCAGCAGTTTAACAATTGGCAATGAGCAGTTCTTC. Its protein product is CASSLTIGNEQFF.

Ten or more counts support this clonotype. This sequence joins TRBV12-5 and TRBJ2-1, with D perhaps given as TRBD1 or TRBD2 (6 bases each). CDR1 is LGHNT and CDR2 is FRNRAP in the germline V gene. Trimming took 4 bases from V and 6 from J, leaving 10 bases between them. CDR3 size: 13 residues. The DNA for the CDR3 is TGTGCTAGTGGTTCCGGGGGCGGCAATGAGCAGTTCTTC. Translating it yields CASGSGGGNEQFF.

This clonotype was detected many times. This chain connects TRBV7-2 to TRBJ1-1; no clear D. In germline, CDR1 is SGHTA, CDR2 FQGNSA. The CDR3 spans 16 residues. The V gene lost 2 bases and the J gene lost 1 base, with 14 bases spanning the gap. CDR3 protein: CASSLLFRATNTEAFF. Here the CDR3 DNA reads TGTGCCAGCAGCTTACTCTTCCGGGCCACGAACACTGAAGCTTTCTTT.